The 17 T cell receptor beta chains below all came from one sample that was sequenced in a study of T cells in Graves' hyperthyroidism and ophthalmopathy. The CDR3 regions of TCR beta were amplified from RNA transcripts. TCR CDR3 regions were first amplified by RT-PCR with HTBI primers. Each CDR3 protein is one row after TCRdb ran MiXCR on the multiplex PCR reads. The table lists roughly 560,000 distinct CDR3 sequences, 14% to 15% of them singletons. The material sequenced was blood. The receptors were sampled from a middle-aged woman with Graves' ophthalmopathy.

J is TRBJ2-5 and V is TRBV4-3; TRBD2 agrees at 10 bases. Germline assignment: CDR1 LGHNA and CDR2 YSLEER. With V trimmed by 0 bases and J by 5 bases, 9 bases remained unmatched. The CDR3 contains 17 residues. The CDR3 loop is CASSQDPAGGPGETQYF. CDR3 sequence (DNA): TGCGCCAGCAGCCAAGATCCAGCGGGAGGGCCGGGGGAGACCCAGTACTTC.

This clonotype appeared many times. CDR3 protein: CSARAGPPTEAFF. In nucleotides, the CDR3 is TGCAGTGCTAGAGCCGGACCCCCCACTGAAGCTTTCTTT. V usage is TRBV20-1 and J usage is TRBJ1-1; D gene uncertain. CDR1 DFQATT and CDR2 SNEGSKA come from the germline V gene (reference sequence). The CDR3 extends over 13 amino acids. V was pared by 1 base and J by 4 bases, with 10 bases between.

This clonotype showed up many times. The rearrangement joins TRBV11-2 to TRBJ2-7; no firm D call. The CDR3 loop spans 16 amino acids. Trimming took 1 base from V and 0 from J, leaving 13 bases between them. CDR1 is SGHAT, CDR2 FQNNGV, per germline. CDR3 DNA sequence: TGTGCCAGCAGCTTAGGTTCTGCGGCAATCTCCTACGAGCAGTACTTC. It yields the protein CASSLGSAAISYEQYF.

This clonotype was observed at least ten times. This sequence joins TRBV6-1 and TRBJ2-7; 9 bases map to TRBD1. Germline V gives CDR1 MNHNS, CDR2 SASEGT. CDR3 length: 14 amino acids. V was pared by 6 bases and J by 3 bases, with 6 bases of the junction left unmatched. CDR3 nucleotide sequence: TGTGCCAGCAGCAGGGACAGGGATTTCTACGAGCAGTACTTC. This sequence encodes CASSRDRDFYEQYF.

This clonotype was seen ten or more times. The genes are TRBV29-1 and TRBJ1-2; a possible D gene is TRBD1 (6 bases). The V and J ends lost 4 bases and 4 bases respectively, with 13 bases between them. The CDR3 has 13 amino acids. Looked up from germline, CDR1 is SQVTM and CDR2 is ANQGSEA. Here the CDR3 DNA reads TGCAGCGTTGCCACAGGGACCCTCTATGGCTACACCTTC. Protein: CSVATGTLYGYTF.

This clonotype was recorded many times. The chain recombines TRBV6-5 with TRBJ1-3, with D unresolved. The CDR3 is 16 amino acids. The V end was cut by 2 bases, the J end by 0 bases, with 11 bases between. In germline, CDR1 is MNHEY, CDR2 SVGAGI. As DNA, the CDR3 is TGTGCCAGCAGTTACCGAGCTTCCAACTCTGGAAACACCATATATTTT. This sequence encodes CASSYRASNSGNTIYF.

This clonotype has a count of ten or more. This chain uses TRBV19 with TRBJ2-2; perhaps TRBD2 as D (5 bases). Germline-derived CDR1 and CDR2 are LNHDA and SQIVND (reference sequence). Trimming took 5 bases from V and 3 from J, leaving 10 bases between them. This CDR3 region has 14 residues. CDR3 protein: CASSRTGYTGELFF. DNA of the CDR3: TGTGCCAGTAGTCGGACTGGATACACCGGGGAGCTGTTTTTT.

This clonotype was recorded at least ten times. CDR3 sequence (DNA): TGCAGTGCTAGGCGACAGGGTAGGAAGGCTTTCTTT. Its protein product is CSARRQGRKAFF. V is TRBV20-1 and J is TRBJ1-1, with 7 bases fitting TRBD1. J lost 11 bases, V lost 3 bases, and 9 bases had no gene match. The germline V gene has CDR1 DFQATT and CDR2 SNEGSKA (reference sequence). This CDR3 comprises 12 residues.

The gene calls are TRBV19 and TRBJ2-5; D unclear. The CDR3 is 14 residues long. The germline V gene encodes CDR1 LNHDA and CDR2 SQIVND (reference sequence). Trimming pared 4 bases from V and 4 bases from J, leaving 13 bases between. The CDR3 DNA is TGTGCCAGTAGTACACCCGGGCGTGGAGAGACCCAGTACTTC. It codes for CASSTPGRGETQYF.

This clonotype was counted between two and nine times. The CDR3 DNA reads as TGTGCCAGCAGTTCGGGACATAAAAGCAATCAGCCCCAGCATTTT. This translates into CASSSGHKSNQPQHF. The chain has TRBV6-5 and TRBJ1-5; maybe TRBD1 (6 bases). V was cut by 4 bases and J by 1 base, with 11 bases left in between. Germline loops: CDR1 MNHEY, CDR2 SVGAGI. The CDR3 contains 15 residues.

V and J are TRBV6-5 and TRBJ1-2; TRBD1 aligns across 8 bases. The CDR3 runs 15 residues. Germline-derived CDR1 and CDR2 are MNHEY and SVGAGI. The trim removed 3 bases at V and 4 bases at J, leaving 7 bases unmatched. The DNA of the CDR3 is TGTGCCAGCAGTTATTCGGACAGGGAACTCTATGGCTACACCTTC. It yields the protein CASSYSDRELYGYTF.

This clonotype showed up many times. This chain links TRBV19 with TRBJ1-1, with 7 positions matching TRBD1. Germline loops: CDR1 LNHDA, CDR2 SQIVND (reference sequence). After removal of 3 bases from V and 2 bases from J, the junction contained 3 bases not matched to a gene. The CDR3 has 14 amino acids. CDR3 region: CASSITGANTEAFF. The CDR3 nucleotides are TGTGCCAGTAGTATTACAGGGGCAAACACTGAAGCTTTCTTT.

This chain uses TRBV4-1 with TRBJ2-5; TRBD1 agrees at 7 bases. The V segment lost 1 base and the J segment 4 bases; nucleotides outside the gene matches: 9. CDR3 length: 16 residues. In germline, CDR1 is MGHRA, CDR2 YSYEKL. CDR3 in DNA: TGCGCCAGCAGCCAAGGCTCAGGGGGAGTAAGAGAGACCCAGTACTTC. This sequence encodes CASSQGSGGVRETQYF.

The chain carries TRBV28 and TRBJ2-5; D is possibly TRBD1 (5 bases). V dropped 5 bases and J dropped 4 bases, with 17 bases sitting between them. The germline V gene has CDR1 MDHEN and CDR2 SYDVKM. The CDR3 sequence is 15 residues long. CDR3 loop: CASSPRRTTRETQYF. As DNA, the CDR3 is TGTGCCAGCAGTCCACGCCGGACAACAAGAGAGACCCAGTACTTC.

In its sample, this clonotype was seen many times. The CDR3 DNA reads TGCAGCGTTGAACCTACAGGGCGCGAAGAGACCCAGTACTTC. It codes for CSVEPTGREETQYF. The chain couples TRBV29-1 to TRBJ2-5, with D maybe TRBD1 (6 bases). Trimming removed 2 bases at V and 3 bases at J, with 13 bases between. The CDR3 length is 14 residues. Per germline, CDR1 SQVTM and CDR2 ANQGSEA.

The gene calls are TRBV6-2 or TRBV6-3 and TRBJ2-5; TRBD2 matches 15 bases. Germline-derived CDR1 and CDR2 are MNHEY and SVGEGT. J was trimmed by 5 bases and V by 6 bases; bases with no gene match: 7. The CDR3 consists of 16 residues. The CDR3 bases are TGTGCCAGCAGCACCGGGACTAGCGGGGGGTGGGAGACCCAGTACTTC. Translated: CASSTGTSGGWETQYF.

In this sample, this clonotype turned up many times. The V and J genes are TRBV12-5 and TRBJ1-5; D not resolved. V lost 6 bases to trimming and J lost 3 bases, with 12 bases between them. Per the germline V gene, CDR1 is LGHNT and CDR2 is FRNRAP. This CDR3 has 14 amino acids. The CDR3: CASGSELDNQPQHF. The CDR3 DNA reads as TGTGCTAGTGGGTCGGAACTAGACAATCAGCCCCAGCATTTT.